The rows below give T cell receptor beta chains drawn from one sample of a study of T cell repertoires in cytomegalovirus infection. Their antigens are not known. TCRdb called the reads again in MiXCR, with one record for every CDR3 protein. The data hold hundreds of thousands of distinct CDR3 sequences, with less than 35% observed a single time. Sequences were derived from cultured CD8+ T cells from PBMCs, sampled from culture after CMV antigen stimulation. The receptor source for this set is a human donor in good health (CMV status not recorded). Some clones in this sample may be carry-over from other donors' samples. Each CDR3 is given with its conserved first and last residue. The D gene is left open where the match is weak. Expanded clones get a size class; other rows say once, few or many, or leave the size out.

TRBV6-5,TRBJ2-1,few,-,CASSYEIYNEQFF,TGTGCCAGCAGTTATGAGATCTACAATGAGCAGTTCTTC
TRBV27,TRBJ2-3,-,-,CASTVGRSTDTQYF,TGTGCCAGCACGGTAGGCAGGAGCACAGATACGCAGTATTTT
TRBV5-5,TRBJ2-6,few,-,CASRLEGSGANVLTF,TGTGCCAGCAGGTTGGAGGGGTCTGGGGCCAACGTCCTGACTTTC
TRBV15,TRBJ1-2,-,TRBD1,CATSRGNPGQNFYGYTF,TGTGCCACCAGCAGAGGGAATCCGGGACAGAATTTCTATGGCTACACCTTC
TRBV10-3,TRBJ1-2,few,-,CAISSLLPGTASNYGYTF,TGTGCCATTTCATCCTTATTACCCGGGACGGCATCTAACTATGGCTACACCTTC
TRBV28,TRBJ2-3,-,-,CASSLGGGAGTDTQYF,TGTGCCAGCAGTTTAGGGGGGGGGGCGGGCACAGATACGCAGTATTTT
TRBV6-8,TRBJ2-3,-,TRBD2,CASKYRTSGGTDTQYF,TGTGCCAGCAAATATAGGACTAGCGGGGGGACAGATACGCAGTATTTT
TRBV4-1,TRBJ2-1,few,-,CASSVSTYNEQFF,TGCGCCAGCAGCGTGAGCACTTACAATGAGCAGTTCTTC
TRBV27,TRBJ2-1,-,-,CASTTLADRSYNEQFF,TGTGCCAGCACCACCCTAGCAGACAGGTCATACAATGAGCAGTTCTTC
TRBV6-2/TRBV6-3,TRBJ1-1,many,TRBD1,CASRDRADTEAFF,TGTGCCAGCCGAGACAGGGCGGACACTGAAGCTTTCTTT
TRBV7-3,TRBJ2-7,-,TRBD1,CASSLVDRVEDEQYF,TGTGCCAGCAGCTTAGTGGACAGGGTCGAGGACGAGCAGTACTTC
TRBV6-1,TRBJ1-5,-,TRBD1,CASSRGTVSNQPQHF,TGTGCCAGCAGCCGCGGGACAGTTAGCAATCAGCCCCAGCATTTT
TRBV15,TRBJ2-4,few,TRBD1,CATSRLQGGAKNIQYF,TGTGCCACCAGCAGGCTACAGGGGGGAGCCAAAAACATTCAGTACTTC
TRBV28,TRBJ2-5,-,-,CASSLGNLETQYF,TGTGCCAGCAGTTTAGGGAACTTGGAGACCCAGTACTTC